Below are 30 T cell receptor beta chains sequenced from a single sample in a study of T cells expressing NK-cell markers. TCRdb re-called the 5' RACE reads and catalogs CDR3 proteins one per entry, DNA excluded. In all, the sample yields about 390,000 distinct CDR3 sequences. The sequencing sample was made of blood T cells: a sorted CD56 or NKG2C T cell subset, CD4+ or CD8+ T cells, or bulk PBMC T cells (not recorded which). The source of these receptors is a woman aged 50 to 60 in good health.

The chain joins TRBV5-1 to TRBJ2-3; TCRdb's assignment of TRBD1 cannot be checked, as there is no DNA. The CDR3 has 18 residues. Germline V gives CDR1 SGHRS, CDR2 YFSETQ. CDR3 protein: CASSLRQGPSFRTDTQYF.

The CDR3 protein is CSARVLGNTGELFF. The V call is TRBV20-1, the J call TRBJ2-2. The CDR3 length is 14 residues. Germline V gives CDR1 DFQATT, CDR2 SNEGSKA (reference sequence).

The CDR3 protein is CASSVHRVSNQPQHF. This rearrangement joins TRBV6-1 to TRBJ1-5; TCRdb proposes TRBD1, but this gene call is untestable without DNA. This CDR3 comprises 15 residues. Germline loops: CDR1 MNHNS, CDR2 SASEGT.

The V gene is TRBV18, the J gene TRBJ1-1. The CDR3 extends over 13 amino acids. In germline, CDR1 is KGHSH, CDR2 LQKENI. The CDR3 is CASSPYYSAEAFF.

The chain recombines TRBV2 with TRBJ2-7. Germline CDR1 SNHLY, CDR2 FYNNEI. The CDR3 totals 11 residues. The CDR3 region is CASSGYNEQYF.

The V call is TRBV20-1, the J call TRBJ2-1. Germline assignment: CDR1 DFQATT and CDR2 SNEGSKA (reference sequence). The CDR3 sequence is 12 residues long. CDR3 sequence: CSARPVRPEQFF.

This rearrangement joins TRBV4-1 to TRBJ2-1; TCRdb indicates TRBD1, and absent DNA this call remains unverified. The CDR3 contains 15 residues. Germline V CDR1 and CDR2: MGHRA, YSYEKL. The CDR3 protein is CASSQVGQIYNEQFF.

The V gene is TRBV15, the J gene TRBJ2-3; the TCRdb D gene call, TRBD2, has no DNA to confirm it. The CDR3 spans 18 residues. CDR1 and CDR2 (germline): LNHNV, YYDKDF (reference sequence). CDR3 region: CATSRTPTSTSPTDTQYF.

The V call is TRBV10-3, the J call TRBJ2-3; the TCRdb D gene call, TRBD1, has no DNA to confirm it. The CDR3 runs 13 residues. The germline V gene encodes CDR1 ENHRY and CDR2 SYGVKD. The CDR3 loop reads CAISRDRTDTQYF.

This chain connects TRBV6-6 to TRBJ2-2; TCRdb calls TRBD2, which cannot be checked without DNA. This CDR3 contains 16 residues. In germline, CDR1 is MNHNY, CDR2 SVGAGI (reference sequence). This CDR3 is CASSYSTSGSSGELFF.

This rearrangement joins TRBV27 to TRBJ1-5; TCRdb calls TRBD1, which cannot be checked without DNA. The germline V gene encodes CDR1 MNHEY and CDR2 SMNVEV (reference sequence). There are 15 residues in the CDR3. CDR3 region: CANPQGRYSNQPQHF.

The chain recombines TRBV27 with TRBJ2-3; the D call from TCRdb, TRBD1, cannot be confirmed without DNA. The CDR3 sequence is 15 residues long. Germline assignment: CDR1 MNHEY and CDR2 SMNVEV (reference sequence). The CDR3 loop reads CASRITGGGTDTQYF.

The chain carries TRBV20-1 and TRBJ2-1. Looked up from germline, CDR1 is DFQATT and CDR2 is SNEGSKA (reference sequence). The CDR3 covers 14 residues. The chain's CDR3 is CSARTSSSYNEQFF.

CDR3 loop: CASSIENRGAENEQFF. The V and J genes are TRBV19 and TRBJ2-1; TCRdb's assignment of TRBD1 cannot be checked, as there is no DNA. This CDR3 is built from 16 residues. The germline CDR1 and CDR2 sequences are LNHDA and SQIVND (reference sequence).

The V and J genes are TRBV20-1 and TRBJ1-2; TCRdb picks TRBD1, but there is no DNA to check that call. Germline CDR1 DFQATT, CDR2 SNEGSKA (reference sequence). CDR3 length equals 16 residues. The CDR3 loop is CSATGDRVGSNYGYTF.

The chain couples TRBV29-1 to TRBJ2-1; the D call from TCRdb, TRBD2, cannot be confirmed without DNA. This CDR3 region has 12 residues. Germline-derived CDR1 and CDR2 are SQVTM and ANQGSEA. This CDR3 is CSATLLGNEQFF.

The V call is TRBV24-1, the J call TRBJ2-7; TCRdb's D call, TRBD1, is unchecked because there is no DNA. The CDR3 is 16 residues long. The germline V gene has CDR1 KGHDR and CDR2 SFDVKD. Here the CDR3 reads CATSDSTTRDAYEQYF.

The rearrangement uses TRBV12-3 or TRBV12-4 and TRBJ1-2. CDR3 length: 13 residues. CDR3 sequence reads: CASSPIANYGYTF.

The genes are TRBV12-3 or TRBV12-4 and TRBJ1-5; TCRdb gives TRBD1 as the D gene, but with no DNA this cannot be confirmed. The CDR3 length is 15 residues. CDR3 residues: CASRQGFDSNQPQHF.

The chain carries TRBV13 and TRBJ2-5; the D call of TRBD2 rests on TCRdb alone, since no DNA is present to check it. Germline CDR1 is PRHDT and CDR2 is FYEKMQ (reference sequence). This CDR3 comprises 13 residues. CDR3 protein: CASSWTSGETQYF.

The gene calls are TRBV5-6 and TRBJ2-7. This CDR3 region has 12 residues. The germline CDR1 and CDR2 sequences are SGHDT and YYEEEE. This CDR3 is CASSIGIYEQYF.

This chain connects TRBV29-1 to TRBJ2-3. The length of the CDR3 is 14 residues. Germline V CDR1 and CDR2: SQVTM, ANQGSEA. CDR3 in amino acids: CSVAYSRLTDTQYF.

The rearrangement joins TRBV5-1 to TRBJ2-2. Germline V CDR1 and CDR2: SGHRS, YFSETQ. The CDR3 length is 12 residues. This chain's CDR3 is CATYGVHGELFF. Using reference TRBV5-1 and TRBJ2-2 for the parts outside the CDR3, the full variable domain is KAGVTQTPRYLIKTRGQQVTLSCSPISGHRSVSWYQQTPGQGLQFLFEYFSETQRNKGNFPGRFSGRQFSNSRSEMNVSTLELGDSALYLCATYGVHGELFFGEGSRLTVL.

The chain couples TRBV5-1 to TRBJ1-6. The germline CDR1 and CDR2 sequences are SGHRS and YFSETQ. The CDR3 consists of 12 residues. The chain's CDR3 is CASSSDTSPLHF. Complete variable domain (other parts from reference TRBV5-1 and TRBJ1-6): KAGVTQTPRYLIKTRGQQVTLSCSPISGHRSVSWYQQTPGQGLQFLFEYFSETQRNKGNFPGRFSGRQFSNSRSEMNVSTLELGDSALYLCASSSDTSPLHFGNGTRLTVT.

The CDR3 here is CSVRQGYHEQYF. V and J are TRBV29-1 and TRBJ2-7; TCRdb's D gene call, TRBD1, goes unchecked for lack of DNA. The CDR3 contains 12 residues. Germline V CDR1 and CDR2: SQVTM, ANQGSEA.

The rearrangement joins TRBV7-9 to TRBJ2-1; TCRdb's assignment of TRBD2 cannot be checked, as there is no DNA. Germline-derived CDR1 and CDR2 are SEHNR and FQNEAQ (reference sequence). The CDR3 length is 13 residues. The CDR3 spells CASSSDPRLLKFF. Combining the CDR3 with reference TRBV7-9 and TRBJ2-1 gives the whole variable domain DTGVSQNPRHKITKRGQNVTFRCDPISEHNRLYWYRQTLGQGPEFLTYFQNEAQLEKSRLLSDRFSAERPKGSFSTLEIQRTEQGDSAMYLCASSSDPRLLKFFGPGTRLTVL.

The chain carries TRBV19 and TRBJ1-1; checking the TCRdb D call of TRBD1 is not possible without DNA. Germline lookup yields CDR1 LNHDA and CDR2 SQIVND (reference sequence). This CDR3 comprises 12 residues. CDR3 residues: CASTQGGTEAFF.

J is TRBJ1-1 and V is TRBV9. CDR3 length: 15 amino acids. Germline V gene sequence: CDR1 SGDLS, CDR2 YYNGEE. The CDR3 is CASSATLLTNTEAFF.

The V and J genes are TRBV5-1 and TRBJ2-1; without DNA, the TCRdb call of TRBD2 cannot be checked. The length of the CDR3 is 17 residues. The germline V gene has CDR1 SGHRS and CDR2 YFSETQ. This CDR3 is CASNLDVSGMGYNEQFF.

This rearrangement joins TRBV7-9 to TRBJ2-7; TCRdb's assignment of TRBD2 cannot be checked, as there is no DNA. CDR1 and CDR2 (germline): SEHNR, FQNEAQ (reference sequence). CDR3 length: 15 amino acids. CDR3 sequence reads: CASSSGLEGFGEQYF.